This T cell receptor beta chain stems from a study of blood T cell repertoires in COVID-19. Study at large: Italy, Spain and the United States were the sources of the convalescent and acute COVID-19 samples. From T cells, B-cell-depleted T cells, or PBMCs came the material, which was cDNA or gDNA.

As processed by the authors: For nucleated cells, counts were estimated from reference gene primer amplification. Sequenced by immunoSEQ multiplex PCR; TCRdb stores in-frame clones only, minus some. The DNA was the basis for D and trimming; V, J and clone size are from that table. The repertoire includes around 100,000 clones, approximately 86% of them detected once, and roughly 13% sits in the top ten. Germline CDR1 is KGHSH and CDR2 is LQKENI. V dropped 2 bases and J dropped 6 bases, with 11 bases sitting between them. This CDR3 is 15 amino acids long. This sequence was found in a man between 45 and 60 years old with active or convalescent COVID-19. V usage is TRBV18 and J usage is TRBJ1-6; D possibly corresponds to TRBD1 (5 bases). The sequencing input was peripheral blood. CDR3 protein: CASSPGGAGNSPLHF. CDR3 in DNA: TGTGCCAGCTCACCAGGAGGGGCGGGTAATTCACCCCTCCACTTT.